These 26 T cell receptor beta chains were sequenced from one sample in a study of tissue T cells after allogeneic stem cell transplantation. Profiling relied on immunoSEQ multiplex PCR, and the TCRdb table lists in-frame clones only, not all of them. The table shows roughly 1,900 clones, with approximately 72% occurring only once. The sample was ileal tissue, taken at autopsy. The receptors derive from a male patient aged 35-70 years with steroid-refractory graft-versus-host disease after an allogeneic stem cell transplant. T cells may partly derive from the graft donor.

The table lists this clone with a few counts. The chain uses TRBV7-2 and TRBJ2-2; D call uncertain. Per germline, CDR1 SGHTA and CDR2 FQGNSA. Trimming stripped 2 bases from V and 4 bases from J, with 8 bases between. The CDR3 runs 14 residues. DNA for the CDR3: TGTGCCAGCAGCTTAAGGGCTGGCACCGGGGAGCTGTTTTTT. Its protein product is CASSLRAGTGELFF.

The chain links TRBV5-4 to TRBJ2-7; D may be TRBD2 (6 bases). CDR1 and CDR2 from the germline V gene are SGHNT and YYREEE (reference sequence). V lost 2 bases and J lost 1, with 10 bases in between. CDR3 length equals 14 residues. CDR3 DNA: TGTGCCAGCAGCTTCTGGGGGGTTTCCTACGAGCAGTACTTC. Its protein is CASSFWGVSYEQYF.

By sample share, this clone is large. The chain recombines TRBV30 with TRBJ2-7; possibly TRBD2 for D (6 bases). This CDR3 is built from 12 residues. V was trimmed by 2 bases and J by 2 bases, leaving 7 bases between them. Germline V lookup: CDR1 GTSNPN, CDR2 SVGIG (reference sequence). In DNA form, the CDR3 reads TGTGCCTGGAGTCGGGAGACCTACGAGCAGTACTTC. Its translation: CAWSRETYEQYF.

The chain uses TRBV18 and TRBJ2-1; tentatively, D is TRBD1 or TRBD2 (6 bases each). The length of the CDR3 is 18 residues. Germline CDR1 and CDR2: KGHSH and LQKENI. Trimming removed 4 bases from V and 2 bases from J, with 21 bases in between. This CDR3 is CASSQQQFGGQTYNEQFF. CDR3 nucleotides: TGTGCCAGCTCACAGCAACAGTTCGGGGGCCAAACCTACAATGAGCAGTTCTTC.

V and J are TRBV5-1 and TRBJ2-1, with a possible D match to TRBD2 (6 bases). In germline, CDR1 is SGHRS, CDR2 YFSETQ. There are 14 residues in the CDR3. The V gene lost 0 bases and the J gene lost 4 bases, with 8 bases spanning the gap. CDR3 sequence: CASSLGLGYNEQFF. In DNA, the CDR3 is TGCGCCAGCAGCTTGGGACTAGGGTACAATGAGCAGTTCTTC.

The genes are TRBV30 and TRBJ2-1; D might be TRBD1 (5 bases). This CDR3 is 13 amino acids long. V was trimmed by 0 bases and J by 7 bases, leaving 10 bases between them. Germline CDR1 is GTSNPN and CDR2 is SVGIG (reference sequence). The CDR3 spells CAWSVNAGNEQFF. For the CDR3, the DNA is TGTGCCTGGAGTGTAAATGCAGGGAATGAGCAGTTCTTC.

The chain couples TRBV5-5 to TRBJ2-5; no reliable D call. The CDR3 has 14 residues. From germline, CDR1 is SGHKS and CDR2 YYEKEE (reference sequence). V was shortened by 2 bases and J by 0 bases, with 8 bases between the two germline ends. For the CDR3, the DNA is TGTGCCAGCAGCTTTGGTCAGGACCAAGAGACCCAGTACTTC. Translating it yields CASSFGQDQETQYF.

J is TRBJ1-4 and V is TRBV9; a weak D match, TRBD1 (6 bases). Germline CDR1 reads SGDLS; CDR2 reads YYNGEE. The length of the CDR3 is 15 residues. V was trimmed by 3 bases and J by 5 bases, leaving 14 bases between them. The CDR3 here is CASSAAGQGNEKLFF. The CDR3 DNA is TGTGCCAGCAGCGCCGCTGGCCAGGGGAATGAAAAACTGTTTTTT.

The chain employs TRBV2 and TRBJ2-1; D may match TRBD1 or TRBD2 (6 bases each). Germline values: CDR1 SNHLY, CDR2 FYNNEI. V lost 2 bases to trimming and J lost 4 bases, with 15 bases between them. The CDR3 runs to 16 residues. CDR3 region: CASSEIRGANYNEQFF. The DNA for the CDR3 is TGTGCCAGCAGTGAAATTAGGGGGGCAAATTACAATGAGCAGTTCTTC.

As regards this clone: Other DNA sequences in this specimen translate into the identical CDR3. This sequence joins TRBV19 and TRBJ2-5, with 8 bases aligning to TRBD1. Per the germline V gene, CDR1 is LNHDA and CDR2 is SQIVND (reference sequence). The CDR3 contains 16 residues. The V segment lost 6 bases and the J segment 0 bases; nucleotides outside the gene matches: 9. Here the CDR3 DNA reads TGTGCCAGTAGCAGTGGGACAGGAGTGTACCAAGAGACCCAGTACTTC. Its translation: CASSSGTGVYQETQYF.

The chain carries TRBV12-3 or TRBV12-4 and TRBJ1-4; tentative D call: TRBD1 (5 bases). V was shortened by 8 bases and J by 6 bases, with 13 bases between the two germline ends. The CDR3 length is 13 residues. The CDR3 sequence is CASRKGLDEKLFF. The CDR3 DNA reads as TGTGCCAGCCGGAAGGGGCTCGATGAAAAACTGTTTTTT.

The V and J genes are TRBV5-1 and TRBJ2-2, with TRBD1 as a possible D gene (6 bases). Germline CDR1 and CDR2: SGHRS and YFSETQ. This CDR3 comprises 15 residues. With 5 bases removed from V and 8 bases from J, the gap between germline ends came to 19 bases. CDR3 DNA: TGCGCCAGCAGGGACCTACGGACAGACGCAGGGGAGCTGTTTTTT. Translation gives CASRDLRTDAGELFF.

The gene calls are TRBV5-1 and TRBJ1-4; TRBD1 matches 9 bases. J lost 7 bases, V lost 4 bases, and 2 bases had no gene match. The germline V gene encodes CDR1 SGHRS and CDR2 YFSETQ. The CDR3 has 13 residues. The CDR3: CASSTGQGEKLFF. In DNA form, the CDR3 reads TGCGCCAGCAGCACGGGACAGGGTGAAAAACTGTTTTTT.

This clone was recorded a few times. This sequence joins TRBV25-1 and TRBJ1-2; 9 bases are a match to TRBD1. The CDR3 has 16 amino acids. V shed 2 bases and J 2 bases; nucleotides not matched to a gene: 6. Germline V gene data show CDR1 as MGHDK and CDR2 as SYGVNS. This CDR3 is CASSELGQGLNYGYTF. The CDR3 nucleotides are TGTGCCAGCAGTGAACTGGGACAGGGCCTAAACTATGGCTACACCTTC.

This sequence joins TRBV9 and TRBJ1-3, with 10 bases lining up with TRBD1. After removal of 3 bases from V and 0 bases from J, the junction contained 6 bases not matched to a gene. The CDR3 is made up of 17 amino acids. Germline CDR1 is SGDLS and CDR2 is YYNGEE. The CDR3 region is CASSGGTGDRSGNTIYF. The CDR3 bases are TGTGCCAGCAGCGGAGGGACAGGGGACCGCTCTGGAAACACCATATATTTT.

V usage is TRBV5-4 and J usage is TRBJ2-3, with TRBD2 matching over 9 bases. The CDR3 spans 14 residues. V shed 2 bases and J 9 bases; nucleotides not matched to a gene: 7. Germline V gives CDR1 SGHNT, CDR2 YYREEE (reference sequence). CDR3 bases: TGTGCCAGCAGCTTCTGGGGTAGCGGGGGCACGCAGTATTTT. Its translation is CASSFWGSGGTQYF.

The chain recombines TRBV7-2 with TRBJ1-1, with D unclear. Germline assignment: CDR1 SGHTA and CDR2 FQGNSA. CDR3 length: 16 amino acids. V dropped 3 bases and J dropped 3 bases, with 17 bases sitting between them. DNA of the CDR3: TGTGCCAGCAGCTTGAGCGCATTAATGGACCACACTGAAGCTTTCTTT. Translated, it gives CASSLSALMDHTEAFF.

In its sample, this clone was seen a few times. The same CDR3 can be traced to other DNA sequences in this sample. The chain uses TRBV25-1 and TRBJ2-2; tentative D call: TRBD2 (6 bases). This CDR3 spans 17 amino acids. Germline CDR1 is MGHDK and CDR2 is SYGVNS. The V and J ends lost 4 bases and 5 bases respectively, with 20 bases between them. CDR3 nucleotides: TGTGCCAGCAGTGCCAAAGAGAGACTAGGAAGAACCGGGGAGCTGTTTTTT. Translating gives CASSAKERLGRTGELFF.

The chain is built from TRBV27 and TRBJ2-5; 8 nucleotides line up with TRBD2. Germline V CDR1 and CDR2: MNHEY, SMNVEV (reference sequence). V was pared by 2 bases and J by 5 bases, with 4 bases of the junction left unmatched. This CDR3 contains 14 residues. The CDR3 DNA is TGTGCCAGCAGTTTAGGGACTAGAGGCGAGACCCAGTACTTC. It yields the protein CASSLGTRGETQYF.

J is TRBJ1-4 and V is TRBV12-3 or TRBV12-4, with 7 bases matching TRBD1. The CDR3 extends over 13 amino acids. The V gene end was trimmed by 4 bases and the J gene end by 8 bases; junction bases not matched to a gene: 4. The CDR3 sequence: CASSSTGVEKLFF. As DNA, the CDR3 is TGTGCCAGCAGTTCAACAGGGGTAGAAAAACTGTTTTTT.

CDR3 sequence: CASSRTQWNTEAFF. As DNA, the CDR3 is TGTGCCAGCTCCCGAACCCAGTGGAACACTGAAGCTTTCTTT. This sequence joins TRBV18 and TRBJ1-1; no firm D call. The CDR3 spans 14 residues. Germline CDR1 is KGHSH and CDR2 is LQKENI. With 6 bases removed from V and 1 base from J, the gap between germline ends came to 12 bases.

The chain uses TRBV19 and TRBJ1-1, with D possibly matching TRBD1 (5 bases). CDR1 is LNHDA and CDR2 is SQIVND in the germline V gene (reference sequence). Trimming took off 0 bases at V and 8 bases at J, with 13 bases between the two ends. The CDR3 length is 14 residues. As DNA, the CDR3 is TGTGCCAGTAGTATAGATCTGAGGCAGGGCGAAGCTTTCTTT. Its protein product is CASSIDLRQGEAFF.

This clone showed up just a few times. This sequence joins TRBV5-1 and TRBJ2-2; TRBD2 aligns across 11 bases. This CDR3 comprises 16 residues. The V gene's germline CDR1 is SGHRS and CDR2 YFSETQ. J was trimmed by 1 base and V by 4 bases; bases with no gene match: 3. The CDR3 protein is CASSMTSGMNTGELFF. CDR3 DNA: TGCGCCAGCAGCATGACTAGCGGGATGAACACCGGGGAGCTGTTTTTT.

V usage is TRBV5-1 and J usage is TRBJ1-2, with a possible D match to TRBD1 (5 bases). The CDR3 length is 14 residues. V lost 3 bases and J lost 1, with 10 bases in between. Germline CDR1 is SGHRS and CDR2 is YFSETQ. As DNA, the CDR3 is TGCGCCAGCAGCTACCAAGACAGTAACTATGGCTACACCTTC. Its protein is CASSYQDSNYGYTF.

The chain couples TRBV10-1 to TRBJ2-1; D might be TRBD2 (6 bases). The CDR3 sequence is 15 residues long. Trimming stripped 5 bases from V and 0 bases from J, with 11 bases between. Germline assignment: CDR1 WNHNN and CDR2 SYGVQD (reference sequence). The CDR3 DNA reads TGCGCCAGCAGTCGGGACTTCAGCTCCTACAATGAGCAGTTCTTC. It yields the protein CASSRDFSSYNEQFF.

This clone was seen just once. The rearrangement links TRBV10-3 to TRBJ1-1; 7 positions match TRBD1. Germline loops: CDR1 ENHRY, CDR2 SYGVKD. The CDR3 is 14 residues long. V lost 6 bases and J lost 1; bases outside the gene matches: 5. The CDR3 loop is CAIRERTGNTEAFF. Written as DNA, the CDR3 is TGTGCCATCAGGGAAAGGACAGGGAACACTGAAGCTTTCTTT.